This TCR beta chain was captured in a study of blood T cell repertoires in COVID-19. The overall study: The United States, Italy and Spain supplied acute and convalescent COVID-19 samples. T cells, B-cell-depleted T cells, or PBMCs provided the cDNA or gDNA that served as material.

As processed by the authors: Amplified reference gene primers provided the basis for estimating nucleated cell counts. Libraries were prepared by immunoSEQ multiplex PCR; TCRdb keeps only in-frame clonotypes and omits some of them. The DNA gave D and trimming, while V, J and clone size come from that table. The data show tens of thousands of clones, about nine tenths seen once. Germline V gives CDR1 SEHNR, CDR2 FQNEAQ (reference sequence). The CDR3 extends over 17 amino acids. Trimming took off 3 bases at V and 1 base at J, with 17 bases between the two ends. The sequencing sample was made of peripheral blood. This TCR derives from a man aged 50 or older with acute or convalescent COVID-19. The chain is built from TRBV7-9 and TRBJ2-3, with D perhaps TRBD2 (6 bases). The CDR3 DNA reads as TGTGCCAGCAGCTTGGGGGAGGTTCGTCCTCGCACAGATACGCAGTATTTT. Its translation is CASSLGEVRPRTDTQYF.